The 22 T cell receptor beta chains presented below share a single source sample, sequenced in a study of T cell responses to AZD1222 COVID-19 vaccine. Profiled with immunoSEQ multiplex PCR; TCRdb holds only in-frame clones, not every one. The data hold some 69,000 clones, with around four fifths observed a single time. Sequenced here: peripheral blood, sampled 28 days after the second AZD1222 dose. The source of these receptors is an adult who received the AZD1222 COVID-19 vaccine.

The V and J genes are TRBV12-3 or TRBV12-4 and TRBJ1-2; D not certain. With 4 bases removed from V and 4 bases from J, the gap between germline ends came to 4 bases. The CDR3 spans 11 residues. The CDR3 DNA sequence: TGTGCCAGCAGTTCGGGCTATGGCTACACCTTC. This sequence encodes CASSSGYGYTF.

The CDR3, as DNA: TGCGCCAGCAGCCCTAGCGGGGATACGCAGTATTTT. Translation: CASSPSGDTQYF. The chain employs TRBV5-1 and TRBJ2-3; 8 bases line up with TRBD2. V trimming: 4 bases; J trimming: 6 bases; junction bases outside the gene matches: 1. In germline, CDR1 is SGHRS, CDR2 YFSETQ. The CDR3 consists of 12 residues.

The genes are TRBV10-3 and TRBJ1-1, with 8 bases matching TRBD1. From germline, CDR1 is ENHRY and CDR2 SYGVKD. V lost 6 bases to trimming and J lost 3 bases; unmatched junction nucleotides: 6. This CDR3 has 14 residues. The CDR3 region is CAISGQGRDTEAFF. In nucleotides, the CDR3 is TGTGCCATCAGCGGACAGGGTAGGGACACTGAAGCTTTCTTT.

This chain joins TRBV19 and TRBJ1-1; 11 positions agree with TRBD1. There are 14 residues in the CDR3. CDR1 LNHDA and CDR2 SQIVND come from the germline V gene (reference sequence). The ends lost 7 bases at V and 10 bases at J; junction bases unmatched: 11. CDR3 protein: CASTLYGQGAVAFF. DNA for the CDR3: TGTGCCAGTACCCTCTACGGACAGGGGGCCGTAGCTTTCTTT.

In nucleotides, the CDR3 is TGTGCCAGCAGGTCTAAAACTAGCCGTTTTACTGAAGCTTTCTTT. It specifies CASRSKTSRFTEAFF. This sequence joins TRBV11-3 and TRBJ1-1; D is ambiguous. CDR1 is SGHNT, CDR2 YENEEA, per germline. The V gene lost 6 bases and the J gene lost 5 bases, with 19 bases spanning the gap. The CDR3 contains 15 residues.

J is TRBJ2-1 and V is TRBV27; TRBD2 agrees at 10 bases. The CDR3 extends over 15 amino acids. V lost 6 bases and J lost 1; bases outside the gene matches: 3. Per the germline V gene, CDR1 is MNHEY and CDR2 is SMNVEV (reference sequence). The CDR3 sequence is CASRSSGSSYNEQFF. The CDR3 region has the DNA TGTGCCAGCAGATCTAGCGGGAGTTCCTACAATGAGCAGTTCTTC.

This rearrangement joins TRBV9 to TRBJ2-3; D is unresolved. Trimming removed 4 bases at V and 0 bases at J, with 12 bases between. This CDR3 spans 15 amino acids. CDR1 is SGDLS and CDR2 is YYNGEE in the germline V gene. The CDR3 bases are TGTGCCAGCAGCATCCCCGGGTTAAGCACAGATACGCAGTATTTT. It yields the protein CASSIPGLSTDTQYF.

J is TRBJ2-7 and V is TRBV5-6; D may be TRBD1 or TRBD2 (6 bases each). The germline gives CDR1 SGHDT, CDR2 YYEEEE. V lost 4 bases, J lost 4 bases, and 15 bases lay in between. The CDR3 is 14 residues long. The CDR3 protein is CASSARRGRYEQYF. DNA for the CDR3: TGTGCCAGCAGCGCCCGTCGGGGGCGATACGAGCAGTACTTC.

This chain uses TRBV27 with TRBJ1-3; D might be TRBD1 (5 bases). The CDR3 consists of 14 residues. The germline CDR1 and CDR2 sequences are MNHEY and SMNVEV (reference sequence). Trimming took off 3 bases at V and 7 bases at J, with 13 bases between the two ends. This chain's CDR3 is CASSFTRDRNTIYF. Here the CDR3 DNA reads TGTGCCAGCAGTTTTACCAGGGATAGGAACACCATATATTTT.

In this sample, this clone turned up once. The J gene is TRBJ2-1, the V gene TRBV7-2; the D gene is possibly TRBD1 (5 bases). Germline loops: CDR1 SGHTA, CDR2 FQGNSA. This CDR3 contains 14 residues. Trimming shortened V by 0 bases and J by 8 bases, and 11 bases separated the two germline ends. In nucleotides, the CDR3 is TGTGCCAGCAGCTTAGCGTTGGGGCGAGATGAGCAGTTCTTC. Amino acids: CASSLALGRDEQFF.

The chain uses TRBV6-5 and TRBJ1-2, with a tentative D call TRBD1 (5 bases). The germline V and J ends were trimmed by 7 bases and 4 bases, with 19 bases remaining between them. This CDR3 spans 15 amino acids. Looked up from germline, CDR1 is MNHEY and CDR2 is SVGAGI. The CDR3 sequence is CASTVRVGLGYGYTF. Written as DNA, the CDR3 is TGTGCCAGCACGGTCAGGGTCGGTCTTGGCTATGGCTACACCTTC.

The rearrangement joins TRBV15 to TRBJ2-1, with unresolved D. Trimming cost V 3 bases and J 6 bases, with 15 bases left between them. CDR3 length: 15 amino acids. Germline CDR1 reads LNHNV; CDR2 reads YYDKDF (reference sequence). CDR3 nucleotide sequence: TGTGCCACCAGCAGTCTTAGACGCTTGATCAATGAGCAGTTCTTC. Translated, it gives CATSSLRRLINEQFF.

The chain has TRBV12-3 or TRBV12-4 and TRBJ2-5; unclear D gene. Trimming shortened V by 5 bases and J by 3 bases, and 4 bases separated the two germline ends. The CDR3 is 11 residues long. The DNA for the CDR3 is TGTGCCAGCAGTCCAGAAGAGACCCAGTACTTC. This encodes CASSPEETQYF.

This clone turned up a few times. The chain carries TRBV7-9 and TRBJ2-1; 14 bases match TRBD2. Trimming cost V 5 bases and J 9 bases; bases outside gene matches: 3. CDR3 length: 14 residues. Germline CDR1 is SEHNR and CDR2 is FQNEAQ (reference sequence). This CDR3 is CASSPGLAGAEQFF. The CDR3 nucleotides are TGTGCCAGCAGCCCGGGACTAGCGGGGGCTGAGCAGTTCTTC. The whole variable domain, filled in from reference TRBV7-9 and TRBJ2-1, reads DTGVSQNPRHKITKRGQNVTFRCDPISEHNRLYWYRQTLGQGPEFLTYFQNEAQLEKSRLLSDRFSAERPKGSFSTLEIQRTEQGDSAMYLCASSPGLAGAEQFFGPGTRLTVL.

The chain uses TRBV3-1 (or the pseudogene TRBV3-2) and TRBJ2-1, with D perhaps TRBD2 (5 bases). CDR1 and CDR2 from the germline V gene are LGHDT and YNNKEL (reference sequence). The CDR3 totals 14 residues. Trimming stripped 2 bases from V and 9 bases from J, with 14 bases between. CDR3 residues: CASSQNPGIGEQFF. DNA of the CDR3: TGTGCCAGCAGCCAAAATCCCGGGATCGGTGAGCAGTTCTTC.

J is TRBJ1-2 and V is TRBV11-2; D is undetermined. Germline V gene lookup returns CDR1 SGHAT and CDR2 FQNNGV. This CDR3 comprises 14 residues. The V end lost 0 bases, the J end lost 3 bases, and 8 bases lay between the germline ends. CDR3 sequence: CASSLDRQDYGYTF. The CDR3 coding sequence is TGTGCCAGCAGCTTAGATCGGCAGGACTATGGCTACACCTTC.

V is TRBV21-1 and J is TRBJ2-2; TRBD1 is taken as the D call from the table, unchecked against the DNA. TRBV21-1 is an annotated pseudogene. The CDR3 contains 19 residues. In DNA form, the CDR3 reads TGTGCCAGCAGCAAAGGTGATCGGGACACCGGCTGGACCACCGGGGAGCTGTTTTTT. Its protein is CASSKGDRDTGWTTGELFF.

The rearrangement uses TRBV7-8 and TRBJ2-3; D unresolved. CDR3 length: 11 amino acids. Per the germline V gene, CDR1 is SGHVS and CDR2 is FQNEAQ. V lost 7 bases to trimming and J lost 4 bases, with 6 bases between them. Written as DNA, the CDR3 is TGTGCCAGCACCCAAGCAGATACGCAGTATTTT. Amino acid sequence: CASTQADTQYF.

The V gene is TRBV7-9, the J gene TRBJ1-2; D unresolved. Between the trimmed V and J ends, which lost 1 base and 7 bases, there was a span of 10 bases. CDR3 size: 13 residues. CDR1 and CDR2 from the germline V gene are SEHNR and FQNEAQ (reference sequence). For the CDR3, the DNA is TGTGCCAGCAGCTTAGGAAAGGAGGGTGGCTACACCTTC. Protein: CASSLGKEGGYTF. The full variable domain, its missing parts supplied by reference TRBV7-9 and TRBJ1-2, is DTGVSQNPRHKITKRGQNVTFRCDPISEHNRLYWYRQTLGQGPEFLTYFQNEAQLEKSRLLSDRFSAERPKGSFSTLEIQRTEQGDSAMYLCASSLGKEGGYTFGSGTRLTVV.

This clone was counted between two and nine times. The rearrangement links TRBV10-1 to TRBJ2-7; D uncertain. This CDR3 spans 12 amino acids. Trimming stripped 6 bases from V and 3 bases from J, with 9 bases between. Germline lookup yields CDR1 WNHNN and CDR2 SYGVQD (reference sequence). CDR3: CASSQTLYEQYF. As DNA, the CDR3 is TGCGCCAGCAGCCAAACTCTCTACGAGCAGTACTTC.

This clone has only a few counts. The J gene is TRBJ1-5, the V gene TRBV18; TRBD1 matches at 8 bases. CDR1 is KGHSH, CDR2 LQKENI, per germline. The CDR3 is 14 amino acids. With 4 bases clipped from V and 7 bases from J, the junction kept 6 bases outside the gene matches. CDR3 in amino acids: CASSLQGANQPQHF. In DNA, the CDR3 is TGTGCCAGCTCACTCCAGGGGGCGAACCAGCCCCAGCATTTT.

A few counts support this clone. The chain joins TRBV7-2 to TRBJ1-5, with D possibly being TRBD1 (5 bases). The germline V gene encodes CDR1 SGHTA and CDR2 FQGNSA. The CDR3 sequence is 15 residues long. The ends were cut back, 5 bases at V and 2 bases at J, with 13 bases in the middle. CDR3 sequence (DNA): TGTGCCAGCAGCCCCTTAGACAGTCGCAATCAGCCCCAGCATTTT. Translating it yields CASSPLDSRNQPQHF.